Shown below are 8 T cell receptor beta chains from a single sample sequenced in a study of CD8 T cells in ankylosing spondylitis. Study-level points and caveats: There was a TCR beta motif, made of eight highly homologous variants, that appeared characteristic of ankylosing spondylitis blood.

Using its own MiXCR run on the 5' RACE reads, TCRdb lists one record per CDR3 protein. The table lists around 440,000 distinct CDR3 sequences, 17% of them singletons, with over 0.9% in the top ten. Antigen specificity for these receptors is unknown. Sequencing input: blood, either unsorted or a sorted T cell fraction (not recorded which). These receptors all stem from a male donor with ankylosing spondylitis.

V gene TRBV5-1 combines with J gene TRBJ1-5; D may be TRBD1 (6 bases). Germline lookup yields CDR1 SGHRS and CDR2 YFSETQ. The V and J ends lost 1 base and 4 bases respectively, with 12 bases between them. The CDR3 loop spans 15 amino acids. For the CDR3, the DNA is TGCGCCAGCAGCTTGATGGGACAATTTAATCAGCCCCAGCATTTT. This encodes CASSLMGQFNQPQHF.

This clonotype was seen a handful of times. The V call is TRBV9, the J call TRBJ2-4; possible D gene TRBD2, 6 bases. This CDR3 is 14 amino acids long. Trimming shortened V by 3 bases and J by 3 bases, and 10 bases separated the two germline ends. Looked up from germline, CDR1 is SGDLS and CDR2 is YYNGEE. The CDR3 spells CASSGPGGKNIQYF. The CDR3 coding sequence is TGTGCCAGCAGCGGCCCCGGGGGCAAAAACATTCAGTACTTC. Looking up the rest from reference TRBV9 and TRBJ2-4 gives the full variable domain: DSGVTQTPKHLITATGQRVTLRCSPRSGDLSVYWYQQSLDQGLQFLIQYYNGEERAKGNILERFSAQQFPDLHSELNLSSLELGDSALYFCASSGPGGKNIQYFGAGTRLSVL.

This clonotype was seen many times. The V call is TRBV2, the J call TRBJ2-2; D tentatively reads TRBD1 or TRBD2 (5 bases each). The V gene's germline CDR1 is SNHLY and CDR2 FYNNEI. V lost 8 bases, J lost 0 bases, and 10 bases lay in between. This CDR3 is 14 amino acids long. Here the CDR3 DNA reads TGTGCCAGCGTCGGGGACGCGAACACCGGGGAGCTGTTTTTT. It specifies CASVGDANTGELFF.

This clonotype was counted only a few times. The rearrangement uses TRBV6-2 or TRBV6-3 and TRBJ2-7; 9 bases line up with TRBD2. CDR3 length equals 15 residues. Trimming cost V 0 bases and J 0 bases; bases outside gene matches: 0. Germline CDR1 is MNHEY and CDR2 is SVGEGT. CDR3 sequence: CASSYSSGSSYEQYF. CDR3 nucleotides: TGTGCCAGCAGTTACTCTAGCGGGAGCTCCTACGAGCAGTACTTC.

The V gene is TRBV7-2, the J gene TRBJ2-7; a possible D gene is TRBD2 (6 bases). Trimming removed 2 bases from V and 1 base from J, with 12 bases in between. Germline assignment: CDR1 SGHTA and CDR2 FQGNSA. The CDR3 extends over 15 amino acids. CDR3 DNA sequence: TGTGCCAGCAGCTTACTCGGGAGTGAGTCCTACGAGCAGTACTTC. Residues: CASSLLGSESYEQYF.

This clonotype came up a few times. The V call is TRBV12-3 or TRBV12-4, the J call TRBJ1-2; TRBD1 matches 9 bases. The CDR3 length is 16 residues. Germline trimming cut 5 bases from V and 5 bases from J; bases unmatched to any gene: 12. CDR3 sequence (DNA): TGTGCCAGCAGTCCGTACCCCGCGACAGGGGGATATGGCTACACCTTC. It encodes CASSPYPATGGYGYTF.

The chain employs TRBV12-3 or TRBV12-4 and TRBJ2-1; 10 bases are a match to TRBD2. V gave up 2 bases and J gave up 8 bases; unmatched junction bases: 9. The CDR3 has 16 amino acids. The CDR3 region has the DNA TGTGCCAGCAGTTTATCCGGTCTAGCGGGAGTGTATGAGCAGTTCTTC. This gives the protein CASSLSGLAGVYEQFF.

A few counts support this clonotype. The chain has TRBV12-3 or TRBV12-4 and TRBJ2-1; 9 bases line up with TRBD2. The CDR3 has 16 amino acids. V gave up 6 bases and J gave up 9 bases; unmatched junction bases: 15. CDR3 in amino acids: CASSIAAGGPLGEQFF. For the CDR3, the DNA is TGTGCCAGCAGCATAGCGGCGGGAGGGCCTCTGGGTGAGCAGTTCTTC.